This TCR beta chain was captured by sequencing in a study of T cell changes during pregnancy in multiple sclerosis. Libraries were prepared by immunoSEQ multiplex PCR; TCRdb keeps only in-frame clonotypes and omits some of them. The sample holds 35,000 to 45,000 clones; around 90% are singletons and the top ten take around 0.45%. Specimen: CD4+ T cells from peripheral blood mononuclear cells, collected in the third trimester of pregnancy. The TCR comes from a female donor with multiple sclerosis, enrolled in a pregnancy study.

This chain's CDR3 is CASREDRGPYEQYF. The CDR3, as DNA: TGTGCCAGCAGAGAGGACAGGGGCCCTTACGAGCAGTACTTC. This rearrangement joins TRBV6-1 to TRBJ2-7; TRBD1 matches at 9 bases. The V gene's germline CDR1 is MNHNS and CDR2 SASEGT. CDR3 length: 14 residues. Trimming at V came to 6 bases and at J to 4 bases, leaving 7 bases not matched to a gene.